The 4 T cell receptor beta chains below all came from one sample that was sequenced in a study of blood T cell repertoires in COVID-19. Sequencing was performed with immunoSEQ multiplex PCR; in TCRdb, only in-frame clones are kept and a portion is missing. The table lists roughly 330,000 clones, about 89% of them singletons. Sequencing was performed on peripheral blood. These receptors were taken from a man younger than 35 who had recovered from COVID-19.

The gene calls are TRBV10-2 and TRBJ2-1; TRBD1 is a possible D gene (6 bases). Germline V gene data show CDR1 as WSHSY and CDR2 as SAAADI. This CDR3 is built from 12 residues. Trimming took off 7 bases at V and 6 bases at J, with 10 bases between the two ends. CDR3 region: CASIQGFNEQFF. The CDR3 region has the DNA TGCGCCAGCATTCAGGGGTTCAATGAGCAGTTCTTC.

This chain joins TRBV2 and TRBJ1-1; 7 positions match TRBD1. V shed 6 bases, J shed 0 bases, and the junction held 1 base outside the gene matches. The CDR3 loop spans 13 amino acids. CDR1 and CDR2 (germline): SNHLY, FYNNEI. CDR3: CASRGQLNTEAFF. CDR3 sequence (DNA): TGTGCCAGCAGGGGACAGCTGAACACTGAAGCTTTCTTT.

J is TRBJ1-2 and V is TRBV5-8; possible D gene TRBD1, 6 bases. The CDR3 has 14 residues. Trimming pared 0 bases from V and 3 bases from J, leaving 9 bases between. Germline CDR1 reads SGHTS; CDR2 reads YDEGEE. CDR3 residues: CASSLGTAYYGYTF. CDR3 sequence (DNA): TGTGCCAGCAGCTTGGGGACAGCTTACTATGGCTACACCTTC. Full variable domain (outside the CDR3, taken from reference TRBV5-8 and TRBJ1-2): EAGVTQSPTHLIKTRGQQATLRCSPISGHTSVYWYQQALGLGLQFLLWYDEGEERNRGNFPPRFSGRQFPNYSSELNVNALELEDSALYLCASSLGTAYYGYTFGSGTRLTVV.

V usage is TRBV27 and J usage is TRBJ2-2, with D possibly being TRBD1 (5 bases). The CDR3 loop spans 15 amino acids. Germline assignment: CDR1 MNHEY and CDR2 SMNVEV (reference sequence). Trimming shortened V by 5 bases and J by 5 bases, and 15 bases separated the two germline ends. CDR3 DNA: TGTGCCAGCAGTCTGACAGCTGCGAGGACCGGGGAGCTGTTTTTT. Translation gives CASSLTAARTGELFF.